Shown below are 4 T cell receptor beta chains from a single sample sequenced in a study of T cell responses to AZD1222 COVID-19 vaccine. Repertoires were generated with immunoSEQ multiplex PCR, while TCRdb's copy carries only in-frame clones and drops some. The sample lists some 120,000 clones; roughly 85% were seen once. The specimen was peripheral blood, collected on day 0 of MenACWY control vaccination. These receptors were taken from an adult in good health.

V is TRBV24-1 and J is TRBJ2-7, with TRBD2 identical over 10 bases. Germline V gene data show CDR1 as KGHDR and CDR2 as SFDVKD. J gave up 5 bases and V 3 bases, and 15 bases lay outside the gene matches. The CDR3 is 18 residues long. The CDR3 nucleotides are TGTGCCACCAGTGATCTGCACGGGACTAGCGTCACTGGCAACGAGCAGTACTTC. This codes for CATSDLHGTSVTGNEQYF.

The chain carries TRBV7-9 and TRBJ2-5; 10 bases match TRBD1. V lost 6 bases to trimming and J lost 1 base; unmatched junction nucleotides: 8. Per the germline V gene, CDR1 is SEHNR and CDR2 is FQNEAQ (reference sequence). This CDR3 has 16 amino acids. CDR3 loop: CASRETGGVRQETQYF. As DNA, the CDR3 is TGTGCCAGCAGAGAGACAGGGGGCGTGCGCCAAGAGACCCAGTACTTC.

This chain uses TRBV6-5 with TRBJ1-4; D remains unclear. Germline V gene data show CDR1 as MNHEY and CDR2 as SVGAGI. The CDR3 is 12 amino acids. V lost 8 bases and J 5 bases, leaving 9 bases between the germline ends. CDR3 in amino acids: CASRVANEKLFF. The CDR3 region has the DNA TGTGCCAGCCGGGTGGCAAATGAAAAACTGTTTTTT.

The V call is TRBV5-1, the J call TRBJ2-3; a weak D match, TRBD2 (5 bases). Trimming left V 5 bases short and J 0 bases short, with 16 bases between. The CDR3 loop spans 16 amino acids. Germline loops: CDR1 SGHRS, CDR2 YFSETQ. The CDR3 region is CASSSWTPSSTDTQYF. The CDR3 coding sequence is TGCGCCAGCAGTTCGTGGACTCCTTCTAGCACAGATACGCAGTATTTT. Using reference TRBV5-1 and TRBJ2-3 for the parts outside the CDR3, the full variable domain is KAGVTQTPRYLIKTRGQQVTLSCSPISGHRSVSWYQQTPGQGLQFLFEYFSETQRNKGNFPGRFSGRQFSNSRSEMNVSTLELGDSALYLCASSSWTPSSTDTQYFGPGTRLTVL.